This note documents a single TCR beta chain sequence. Its antigen is not identified. At the DNA level, this CDR3 is encoded by other sequences in the same sample as well. Naive-designated CD8 cells lacked CD45RO, were positively enriched for CCR7, and omitted terminally differentiated effector memory CD45RA+ cells. Every donor, a Caucasian adult, lived in Nashville, Tennessee. The sorted-subset replicate PCRs were given roughly 200 ng DNA, which is around 29,000 T cell genomes. Sequencing used immunoSEQ multiplex PCR; TCRdb keeps in-frame clones, though not all of them. The sample lists about 2 million clones; approximately 94% were seen once. This sample was taken from a study of shared clonotypes between healthy human individuals. Study-wide results and caveats: About 5% of naive CD4 clonotypes were shared across a few donors. Rarefaction demonstrated incomplete sorted-subset sequencing despite large depth.

The CDR3 contains 14 residues. Deletions cut 6 bases from V and 3 bases from J, with 12 bases between. CDR1 LNHDA and CDR2 SQIVND come from the germline V gene (reference sequence). This sequence originates from a young man in good health. The sample taken for sequencing was naive CD8+ T cells sorted from blood. This chain links TRBV19 with TRBJ1-5; D uncertain. The CDR3 reads CASRVRDFNQPQHF. The CDR3 DNA sequence: TGTGCCAGTAGGGTCCGGGATTTCAATCAGCCCCAGCATTTT.